The rows below give T cell receptor beta chains drawn from one sample of a study of early T cells in non-severe SARS-CoV-2 infection. TCRdb passed the 5' RACE reads through MiXCR, listing each CDR3 protein once. The sample has under 45,000 distinct CDR3 sequences, under 7% seen once. The source was whole blood, collected at baseline. The receptors were gathered from an adult who was a healthcare worker with PCR-confirmed SARS-CoV-2 infection or an uninfected control (not recorded which). Each CDR3 is given with its conserved first and last residue.

cdr3_aa,v_call,j_call
CSASDRDTYEQYF,TRBV20-1,TRBJ2-7
CASSERGQGPGNTIYF,TRBV6-1,TRBJ1-3
CASSLESGLQETQYF,TRBV7-8,TRBJ2-5
CASRVRDRDAYEQYF,TRBV4-1,TRBJ2-7
CASSSGYQGNIQYF,TRBV5-6,TRBJ2-4
CAWTRRRLTEAFF,TRBV30,TRBJ1-1
CAAQGSSYNEQFF,TRBV30,TRBJ2-1
CASSPAGGIRREKLFF,TRBV28,TRBJ1-4
CASSFVTSGSRDTQYF,TRBV28,TRBJ2-3
CASSQETSGGAGETQYF,TRBV4-2,TRBJ2-5
CASSPGTRNTGELFF,TRBV12-3/TRBV12-4,TRBJ2-2
CASSGQLLEQFF,TRBV28,TRBJ2-1
CSADQTSSGTDTQYF,TRBV20-1,TRBJ2-3
CASSRGQGEGYTF,TRBV7-3,TRBJ1-2
CASSTGLLNTEAFF,TRBV19,TRBJ1-1
CSARPDGRFTEAFF,TRBV20-1,TRBJ1-1
CASSQASGSFSGELFF,TRBV3-1,TRBJ2-2
CASSQDGQGKFAGTGELFF,TRBV4-1,TRBJ2-2
CASSLVANRGDTQYF,TRBV7-3,TRBJ2-3
CASSTPGGVNEQFF,TRBV28,TRBJ2-1
CATSPLASSNEQFF,TRBV15,TRBJ2-1
CASSYREATEAFF,TRBV6-6,TRBJ1-1
CASSPGRDTGELFF,TRBV12-3/TRBV12-4,TRBJ2-2
CAISAAGVAEQYF,TRBV10-3,TRBJ2-7
CAISGSEQETQYF,TRBV10-3,TRBJ2-5
CASGPESNYGYTF,TRBV12-5,TRBJ1-2
CASRQDRLPGEKLFF,TRBV6-1,TRBJ1-4
CASSLDGRSNTEAFF,TRBV7-9,TRBJ1-1
CASSAPLEQYF,TRBV6-1,TRBJ2-7
CASSLYRGEKLFF,TRBV27,TRBJ1-4
CASREAGQGRNNQPQHF,TRBV2,TRBJ1-5
CATSRDNWGNTEAFF,TRBV15,TRBJ1-1
CASSQGGNEQFF,TRBV4-2,TRBJ2-1
CASEVSGANVLTF,TRBV6-1,TRBJ2-6
CASSLLTGGSTDTQYF,TRBV5-1,TRBJ2-3
CASSRGGDRERAETQYF,TRBV21-1,TRBJ2-5
CSARRDRSSYEQYF,TRBV20-1,TRBJ2-7
CASSESGNEQFF,TRBV25-1,TRBJ2-1
CASRPGLAGGPDTQYF,TRBV6-5,TRBJ2-3
CASRASPGQDNTEAFF,TRBV6-5,TRBJ1-1
CATSEPERGETQYF,TRBV24-1,TRBJ2-5
CASSSQFGGDANTGELFF,TRBV7-9,TRBJ2-2
CASNKQGSNQPQHF,TRBV5-6,TRBJ1-5
CASTELNPYEQYF,TRBV6-1,TRBJ2-7
CASSQGDGNQPQHF,TRBV3-1,TRBJ1-5
CASSLQGSSYNSPLHF,TRBV28,TRBJ1-6
CASSLVEEAFF,TRBV12-3/TRBV12-4,TRBJ1-1
CASRQIYSNQPQHF,TRBV27,TRBJ1-5
CASSLQDGRAPKNIQYF,TRBV12-3/TRBV12-4,TRBJ2-4